A single sample gave rise to the 10 T cell receptor beta chains below, sequenced in a study of blood T cells in healthy people across ages. PCR was performed a second time for about 7 to 11 cycles using a sample-barcoded 5' primer and a J-beta primer mix. TCRdb independently ran MiXCR on the 5' RACE reads; one entry per CDR3 protein. There are approximately 2,000,000 distinct CDR3 sequences in the sample; 35% to 50% occur only once, and more than 20% lies in the top ten. Sample: blood. These TCRs come from a human donor in good health.

V is TRBV2 and J is TRBJ2-7; D is possibly TRBD1 (5 bases). There are 10 residues in the CDR3. The V end was cut by 6 bases, the J end by 7 bases, with 7 bases between. In germline, CDR1 is SNHLY, CDR2 FYNNEI. CDR3 residues: CASRGAEQYF. The DNA of the CDR3 is TGTGCCAGCAGAGGGGCAGAGCAGTACTTC.

This chain uses TRBV7-2 with TRBJ1-4, with no clear D. CDR3 length: 14 residues. Germline V CDR1 and CDR2: SGHTA, FQGNSA. V shed 1 base and J shed 8 bases, with 11 bases lying between them. CDR3 DNA sequence: TGTGCCAGCAGCTTAGTTAGGTCAGCCGAAAAACTGTTTTTT. The encoded protein is CASSLVRSAEKLFF.

Worth noting for this clonotype: An end of the junction differs from the germline gene, which may be a read error. This sequence joins TRBV19 and TRBJ1-5, with TRBD1 matching over 8 bases. The CDR3 is 15 residues long. Germline CDR1 reads LNHDA; CDR2 reads SQIVND (reference sequence). The CDR3 DNA follows: TGTGCCAGTATAAGAGGACAGGGTAGCAATCAGCCTCAGCATTTT. Amino acid sequence: CASIRGQGSNQPQHF.

This chain joins TRBV21-1 and TRBJ2-7. TRBV21-1 counts as a pseudogene. The CDR3 totals 14 residues. CDR3 region: CASSKGRGSYEQYF. CDR3 bases: TGTGCCAGCAGCAAAGGGCGGGGCTCCTACGAGCAGTACTTC.

This chain uses TRBV6-5 with TRBJ1-1, with 7 bases that match TRBD1. CDR3 length: 15 amino acids. CDR1 and CDR2 (germline): MNHEY, SVGAGI. The junction had 16 bases not matched to a gene; V was cut back by 8 bases and J by 7 bases. Written as DNA, the CDR3 is TGTGCCAGCGATCCGACCGGCGTACAGGGGCATGAAGCTTTCTTT. Translated, it gives CASDPTGVQGHEAFF.

Remarks on this clonotype: A read error may account for a junction end that differs from germline. The rearrangement uses TRBV6-5 and TRBJ1-2, with 8 nucleotides matching TRBD1. CDR3 size: 16 residues. Per germline, CDR1 MNHEY and CDR2 SVGAGI. CDR3 DNA: TGTGCCCGCAGTTACCCCTTGGCAGGGGGCACCTATGGCTACACCTTC. It is translated as CARSYPLAGGTYGYTF.

The chain couples TRBV20-1 to TRBJ1-5; D perhaps matches TRBD1 (5 bases). Germline assignment: CDR1 DFQATT and CDR2 SNEGSKA (reference sequence). V lost 1 base and J lost 7, with 17 bases in between. The CDR3 sequence is 15 residues long. CDR3 DNA sequence: TGCAGTGCTAGAGCGGCGGGCAGGGCAGGCCAGCCCCAGCATTTT. Translating it yields CSARAAGRAGQPQHF.

The chain couples TRBV6-6 to TRBJ1-5; TRBD1 might be the D (5 bases). Trimming pared 8 bases from V and 0 bases from J, leaving 17 bases between. Per the germline V gene, CDR1 is MNHNY and CDR2 is SVGAGI (reference sequence). The CDR3 is 16 residues long. In nucleotides, the CDR3 is TGTGCCAGCTCCCCGGGGACGACTTATAGCAATCAGCCCCAGCATTTT. Its translation is CASSPGTTYSNQPQHF.

V usage is TRBV20-1 and J usage is TRBJ1-1, with TRBD1 as a possible D gene (5 bases). The CDR3 is 16 residues long. The V end was cut by 0 bases, the J end by 3 bases, with 17 bases between. In germline, CDR1 is DFQATT, CDR2 SNEGSKA (reference sequence). The CDR3 region is CSARDSRDVWDTEAFF. DNA of the CDR3: TGCAGTGCTAGAGATTCGAGGGACGTATGGGACACTGAAGCTTTCTTT.

The rearrangement joins TRBV18 to TRBJ2-7; TRBD2 might be the D (6 bases). V gave up 6 bases and J gave up 1 base, with 13 bases separating them. Germline CDR1 reads KGHSH; CDR2 reads LQKENI. The CDR3 is 14 residues long. The CDR3 DNA sequence: TGTGCCAGCTCGTACAACGGGGGATCCTACGAGCAGTACTTC. This encodes CASSYNGGSYEQYF.